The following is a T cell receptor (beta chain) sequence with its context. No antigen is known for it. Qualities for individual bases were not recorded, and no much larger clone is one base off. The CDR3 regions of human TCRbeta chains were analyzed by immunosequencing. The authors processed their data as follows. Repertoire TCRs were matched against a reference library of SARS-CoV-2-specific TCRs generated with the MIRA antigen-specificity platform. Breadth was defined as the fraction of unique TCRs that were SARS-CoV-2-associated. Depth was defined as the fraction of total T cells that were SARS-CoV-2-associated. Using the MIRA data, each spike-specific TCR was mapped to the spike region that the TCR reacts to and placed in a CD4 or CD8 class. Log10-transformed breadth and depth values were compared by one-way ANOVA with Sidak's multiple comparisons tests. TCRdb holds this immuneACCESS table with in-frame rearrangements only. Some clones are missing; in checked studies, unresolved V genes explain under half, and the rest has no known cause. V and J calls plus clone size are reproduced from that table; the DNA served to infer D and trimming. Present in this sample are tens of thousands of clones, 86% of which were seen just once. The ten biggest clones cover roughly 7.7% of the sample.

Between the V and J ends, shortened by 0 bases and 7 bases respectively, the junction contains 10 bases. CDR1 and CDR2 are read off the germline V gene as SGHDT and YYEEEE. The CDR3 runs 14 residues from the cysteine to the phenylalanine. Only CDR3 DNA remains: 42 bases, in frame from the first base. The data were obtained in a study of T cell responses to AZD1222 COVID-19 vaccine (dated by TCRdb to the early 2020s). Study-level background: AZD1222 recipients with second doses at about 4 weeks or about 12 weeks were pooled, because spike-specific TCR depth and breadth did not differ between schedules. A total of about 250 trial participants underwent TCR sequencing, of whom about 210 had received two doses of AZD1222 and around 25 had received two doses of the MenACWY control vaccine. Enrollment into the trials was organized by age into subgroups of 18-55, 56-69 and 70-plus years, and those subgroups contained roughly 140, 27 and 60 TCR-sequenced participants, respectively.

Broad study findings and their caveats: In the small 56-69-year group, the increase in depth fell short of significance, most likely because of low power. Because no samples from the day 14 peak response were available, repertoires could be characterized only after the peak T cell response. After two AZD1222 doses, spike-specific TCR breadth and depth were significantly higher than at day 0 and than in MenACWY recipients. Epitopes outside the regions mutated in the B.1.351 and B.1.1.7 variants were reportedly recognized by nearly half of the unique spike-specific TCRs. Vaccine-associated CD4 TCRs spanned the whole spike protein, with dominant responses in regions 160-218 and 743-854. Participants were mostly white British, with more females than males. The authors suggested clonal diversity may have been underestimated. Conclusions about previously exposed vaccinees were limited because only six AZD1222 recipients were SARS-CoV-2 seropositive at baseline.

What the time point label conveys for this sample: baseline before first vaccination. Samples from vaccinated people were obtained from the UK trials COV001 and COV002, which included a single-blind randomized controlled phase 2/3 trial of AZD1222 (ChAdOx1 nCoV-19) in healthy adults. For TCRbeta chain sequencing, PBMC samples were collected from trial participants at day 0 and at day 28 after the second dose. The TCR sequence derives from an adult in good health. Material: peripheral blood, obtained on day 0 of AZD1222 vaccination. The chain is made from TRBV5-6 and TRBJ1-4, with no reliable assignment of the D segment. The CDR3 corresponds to CASSLAGVGEKLFF. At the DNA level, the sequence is TGTGCCAGCAGCTTGGCTGGGGTCGGTGAAAAACTGTTTTTT.